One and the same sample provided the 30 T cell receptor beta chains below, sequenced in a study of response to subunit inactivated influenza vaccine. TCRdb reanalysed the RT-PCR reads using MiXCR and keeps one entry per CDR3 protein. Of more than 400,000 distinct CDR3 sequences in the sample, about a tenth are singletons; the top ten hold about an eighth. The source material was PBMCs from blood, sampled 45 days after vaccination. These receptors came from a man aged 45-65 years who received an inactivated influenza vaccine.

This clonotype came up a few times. The CDR3 loop reads CSASWTSPRQQFF. The CDR3 DNA reads TGCAGTGCTAGCTGGACTAGCCCCCGTCAGCAGTTCTTC. V is TRBV20-1 and J is TRBJ2-1; 8 nucleotides align to TRBD2. CDR3 length equals 13 residues. V was pared by 3 bases and J by 11 bases, with 9 bases of the junction left unmatched. CDR1 and CDR2 from the germline V gene are DFQATT and SNEGSKA (reference sequence).

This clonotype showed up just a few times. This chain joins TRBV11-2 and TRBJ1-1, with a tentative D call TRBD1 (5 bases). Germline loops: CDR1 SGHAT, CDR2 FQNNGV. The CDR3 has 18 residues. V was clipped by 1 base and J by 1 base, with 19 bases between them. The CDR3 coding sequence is TGTGCCAGCAGCTTAGTACCGGTGGGTGGGGGGTCGAACACTGAAGCTTTCTTT. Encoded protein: CASSLVPVGGGSNTEAFF.

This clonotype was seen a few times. CDR3 nucleotides: TGTGCCAGCAGCTTAAGCCCTGGGGGTCGGACTGAAGCTTTCTTT. Its translation: CASSLSPGGRTEAFF. V gene TRBV7-3 combines with J gene TRBJ1-1; tentatively, D is TRBD1 (5 bases). V was clipped by 1 base and J by 5 bases, with 14 bases between them. The CDR3 contains 15 residues. Germline V gives CDR1 SGHTA, CDR2 FQGTGA.

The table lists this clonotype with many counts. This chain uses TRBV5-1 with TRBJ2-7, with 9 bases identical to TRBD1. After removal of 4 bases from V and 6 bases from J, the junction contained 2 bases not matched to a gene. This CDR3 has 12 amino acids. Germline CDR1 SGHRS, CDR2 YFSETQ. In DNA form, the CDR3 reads TGCGCCAGCAGCCGGACAGGGGCCGAGCAGTACTTC. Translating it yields CASSRTGAEQYF.

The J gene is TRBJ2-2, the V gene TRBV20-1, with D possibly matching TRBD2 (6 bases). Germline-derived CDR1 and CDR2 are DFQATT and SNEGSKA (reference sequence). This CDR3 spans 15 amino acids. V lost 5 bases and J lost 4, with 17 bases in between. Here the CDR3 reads CSAGDRMGGTGELFF. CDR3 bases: TGCAGTGCTGGGGACCGCATGGGAGGCACCGGGGAGCTGTTTTTT.

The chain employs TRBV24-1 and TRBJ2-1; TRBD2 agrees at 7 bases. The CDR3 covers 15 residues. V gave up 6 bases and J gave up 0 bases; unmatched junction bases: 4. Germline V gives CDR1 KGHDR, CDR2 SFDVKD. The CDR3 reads CATSSGGNSYNEQFF. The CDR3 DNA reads TGTGCCACCAGTTCGGGGGGAAACTCCTACAATGAGCAGTTCTTC.

CDR3 residues: CASSQMPSGYTDTQYF. The DNA of the CDR3 is TGTGCCAGCAGTCAAATGCCTAGCGGGTACACAGATACGCAGTATTTT. The chain links TRBV7-6 to TRBJ2-3, with TRBD2 matching 8 bases. The V gene end was trimmed by 6 bases and the J gene end by 2 bases; junction bases not matched to a gene: 10. The CDR3 is 16 amino acids. Germline-derived CDR1 and CDR2 are SGHVS and FNYEAQ.

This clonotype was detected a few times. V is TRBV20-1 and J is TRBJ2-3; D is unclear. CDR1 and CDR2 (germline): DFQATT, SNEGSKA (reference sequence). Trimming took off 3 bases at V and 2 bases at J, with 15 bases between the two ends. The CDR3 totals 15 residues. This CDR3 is CSASWPPYTTDTQYF. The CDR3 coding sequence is TGCAGTGCTAGTTGGCCTCCTTACACCACAGATACGCAGTATTTT.

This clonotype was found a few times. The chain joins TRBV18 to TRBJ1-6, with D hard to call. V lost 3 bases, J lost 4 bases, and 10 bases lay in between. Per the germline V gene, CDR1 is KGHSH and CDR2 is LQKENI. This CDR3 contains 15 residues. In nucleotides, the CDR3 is TGTGCCAGCTCACCGGGAGAAAGTTATAATTCACCCCTCCACTTT. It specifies CASSPGESYNSPLHF.

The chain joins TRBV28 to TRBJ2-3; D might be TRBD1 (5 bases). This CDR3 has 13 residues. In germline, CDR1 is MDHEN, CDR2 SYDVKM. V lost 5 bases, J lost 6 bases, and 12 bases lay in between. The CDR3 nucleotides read TGTGCCAGCAGTCGAGCACCAGGGGATACGCAGTATTTT. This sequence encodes CASSRAPGDTQYF.

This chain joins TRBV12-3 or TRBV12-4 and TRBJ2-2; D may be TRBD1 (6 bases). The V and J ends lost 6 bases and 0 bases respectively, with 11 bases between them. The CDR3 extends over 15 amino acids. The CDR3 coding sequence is TGTGCCAGCAGGACCGGGACAACGAACACCGGGGAGCTGTTTTTT. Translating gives CASRTGTTNTGELFF.

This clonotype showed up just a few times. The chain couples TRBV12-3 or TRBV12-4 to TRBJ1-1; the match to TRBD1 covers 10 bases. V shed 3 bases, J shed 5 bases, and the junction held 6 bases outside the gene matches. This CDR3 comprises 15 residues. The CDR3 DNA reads TGTGCCAGCAGTTTGACAGGGGGCGCGGGAACTGAAGCTTTCTTT. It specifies CASSLTGGAGTEAFF.

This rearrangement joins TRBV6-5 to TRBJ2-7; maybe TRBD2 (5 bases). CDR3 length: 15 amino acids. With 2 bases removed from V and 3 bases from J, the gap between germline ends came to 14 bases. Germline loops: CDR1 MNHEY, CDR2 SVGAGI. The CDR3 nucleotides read TGTGCCAGCAGTTACAGGATGGAGGATAACTACGAGCAGTACTTC. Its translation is CASSYRMEDNYEQYF.

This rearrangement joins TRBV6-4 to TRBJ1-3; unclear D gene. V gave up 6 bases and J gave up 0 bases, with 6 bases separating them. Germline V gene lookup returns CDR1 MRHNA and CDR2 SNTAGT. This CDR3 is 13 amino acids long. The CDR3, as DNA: TGTGCCAGCAGGCAGAACTCTGGAAACACCATATATTTT. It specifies CASRQNSGNTIYF.

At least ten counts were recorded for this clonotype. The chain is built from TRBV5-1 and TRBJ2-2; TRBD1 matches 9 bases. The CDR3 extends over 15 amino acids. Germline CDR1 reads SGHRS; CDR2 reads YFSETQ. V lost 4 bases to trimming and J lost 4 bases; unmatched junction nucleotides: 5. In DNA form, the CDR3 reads TGCGCCAGCAGCACAGGGGGCCCGAGCACCGGGGAGCTGTTTTTT. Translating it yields CASSTGGPSTGELFF.

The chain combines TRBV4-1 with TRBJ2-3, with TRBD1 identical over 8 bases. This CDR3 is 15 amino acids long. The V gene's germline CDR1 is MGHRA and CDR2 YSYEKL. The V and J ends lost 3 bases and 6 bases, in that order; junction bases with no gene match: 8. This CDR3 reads CASSHQDRVYDTQYF. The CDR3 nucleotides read TGCGCCAGCAGCCATCAGGACAGGGTATACGATACGCAGTATTTT.

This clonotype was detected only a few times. The CDR3 sequence is CASSQEGLPQETQYF. The CDR3 nucleotides read TGTGCCAGCAGCCAAGAGGGGTTGCCACAAGAGACCCAGTACTTC. The V gene is TRBV4-2, the J gene TRBJ2-5, with D unresolved. CDR1 is LGHNA, CDR2 YNFKEQ, per germline. The CDR3 has 15 residues. V was shortened by 0 bases and J by 2 bases, with 10 bases between the two germline ends.

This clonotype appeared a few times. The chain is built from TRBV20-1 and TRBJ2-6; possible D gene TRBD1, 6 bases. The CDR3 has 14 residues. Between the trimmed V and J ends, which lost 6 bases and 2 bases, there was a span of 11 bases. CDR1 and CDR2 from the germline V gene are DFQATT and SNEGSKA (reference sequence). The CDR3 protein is CSAKGGAGANVLTF. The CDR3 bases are TGCAGTGCAAAAGGGGGAGCTGGGGCCAACGTCCTGACTTTC.

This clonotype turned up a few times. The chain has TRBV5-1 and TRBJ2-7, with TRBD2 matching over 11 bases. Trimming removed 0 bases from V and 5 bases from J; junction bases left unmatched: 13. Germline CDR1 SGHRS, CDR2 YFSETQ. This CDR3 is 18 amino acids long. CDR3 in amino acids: CASSLGVAGGRFANEQYF. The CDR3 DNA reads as TGCGCCAGCAGCTTGGGCGTAGCGGGGGGGCGGTTTGCCAACGAGCAGTACTTC.

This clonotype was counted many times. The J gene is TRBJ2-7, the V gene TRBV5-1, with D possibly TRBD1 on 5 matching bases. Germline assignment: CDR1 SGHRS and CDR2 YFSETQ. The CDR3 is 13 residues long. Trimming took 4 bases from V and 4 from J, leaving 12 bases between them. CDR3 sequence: CASSPDRIYEQYF. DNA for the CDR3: TGCGCCAGCAGCCCCGACAGAATTTACGAGCAGTACTTC.

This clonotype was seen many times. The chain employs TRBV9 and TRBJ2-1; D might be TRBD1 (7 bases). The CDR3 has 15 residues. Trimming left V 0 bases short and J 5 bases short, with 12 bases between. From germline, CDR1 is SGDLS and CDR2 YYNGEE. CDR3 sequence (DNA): TGTGCCAGCAGCGTAGGGTCAGGGGGGAACAATGAGCAGTTCTTC. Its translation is CASSVGSGGNNEQFF.

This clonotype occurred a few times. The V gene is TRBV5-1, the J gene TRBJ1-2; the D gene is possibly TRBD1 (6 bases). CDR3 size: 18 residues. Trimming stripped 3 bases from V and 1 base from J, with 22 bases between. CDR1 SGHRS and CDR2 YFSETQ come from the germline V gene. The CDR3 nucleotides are TGCGCCAGCAGCTGGGAACAGGGACACTCCTATATTAACTATGGCTACACCTTC. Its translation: CASSWEQGHSYINYGYTF.

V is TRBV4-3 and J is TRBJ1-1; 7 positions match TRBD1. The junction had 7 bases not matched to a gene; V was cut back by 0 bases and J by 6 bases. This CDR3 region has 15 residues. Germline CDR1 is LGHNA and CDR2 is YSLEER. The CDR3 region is CASSQDGGGDAEAFF. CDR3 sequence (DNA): TGCGCCAGCAGCCAAGATGGAGGGGGCGACGCTGAAGCTTTCTTT.

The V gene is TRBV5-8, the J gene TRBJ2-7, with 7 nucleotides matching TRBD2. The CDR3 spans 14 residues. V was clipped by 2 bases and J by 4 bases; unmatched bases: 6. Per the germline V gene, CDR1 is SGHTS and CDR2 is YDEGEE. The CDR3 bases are TGTGCCAGCAGCTTTGACGGGAGGTTTTACGAGCAGTACTTC. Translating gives CASSFDGRFYEQYF.

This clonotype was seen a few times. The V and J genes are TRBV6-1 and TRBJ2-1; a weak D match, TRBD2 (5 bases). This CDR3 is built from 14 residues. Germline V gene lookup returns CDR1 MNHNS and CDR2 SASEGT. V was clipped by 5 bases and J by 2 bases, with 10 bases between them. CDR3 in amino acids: CASSPQRTYNEQFF. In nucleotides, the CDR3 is TGTGCCAGCAGTCCCCAGCGGACCTACAATGAGCAGTTCTTC.

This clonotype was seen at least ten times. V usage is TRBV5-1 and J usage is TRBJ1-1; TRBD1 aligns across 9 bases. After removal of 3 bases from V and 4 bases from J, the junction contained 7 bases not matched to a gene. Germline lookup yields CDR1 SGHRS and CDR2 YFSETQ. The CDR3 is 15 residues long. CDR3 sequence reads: CASSWGTGRSTEAFF. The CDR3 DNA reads TGCGCCAGCAGCTGGGGGACAGGGAGGAGCACTGAAGCTTTCTTT.

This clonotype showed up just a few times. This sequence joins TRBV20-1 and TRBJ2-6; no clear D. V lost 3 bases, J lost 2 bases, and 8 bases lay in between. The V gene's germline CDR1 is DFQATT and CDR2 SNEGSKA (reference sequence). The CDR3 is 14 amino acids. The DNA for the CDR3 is TGCAGTGCTAGTGTCCCCCCTGGGGCCAACGTCCTGACTTTC. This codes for CSASVPPGANVLTF.

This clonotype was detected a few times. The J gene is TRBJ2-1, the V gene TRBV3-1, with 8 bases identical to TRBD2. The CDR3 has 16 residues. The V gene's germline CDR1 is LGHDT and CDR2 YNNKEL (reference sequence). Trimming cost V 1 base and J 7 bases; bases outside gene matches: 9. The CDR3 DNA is TGTGCCAGCAGCCAAGTCCGGGGGGGCCTTGAGAATGAGCAGTTCTTC. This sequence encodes CASSQVRGGLENEQFF.

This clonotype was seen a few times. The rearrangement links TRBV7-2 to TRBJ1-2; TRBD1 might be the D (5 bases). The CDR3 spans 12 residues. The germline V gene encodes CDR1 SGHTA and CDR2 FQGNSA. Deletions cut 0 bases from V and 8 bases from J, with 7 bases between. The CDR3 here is CASSLARGGYTF. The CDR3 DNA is TGTGCCAGCAGCTTAGCCCGGGGCGGCTACACCTTC.

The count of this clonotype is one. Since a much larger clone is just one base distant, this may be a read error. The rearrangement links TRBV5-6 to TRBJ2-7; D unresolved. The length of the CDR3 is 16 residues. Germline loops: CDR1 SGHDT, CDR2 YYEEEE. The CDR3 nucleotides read TGTGCCAGCAGCTCGGCTGCAGTTCTTCTGGTGTACGAGCAGTGCTTC. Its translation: CASSSAAVLLVYEQCF.